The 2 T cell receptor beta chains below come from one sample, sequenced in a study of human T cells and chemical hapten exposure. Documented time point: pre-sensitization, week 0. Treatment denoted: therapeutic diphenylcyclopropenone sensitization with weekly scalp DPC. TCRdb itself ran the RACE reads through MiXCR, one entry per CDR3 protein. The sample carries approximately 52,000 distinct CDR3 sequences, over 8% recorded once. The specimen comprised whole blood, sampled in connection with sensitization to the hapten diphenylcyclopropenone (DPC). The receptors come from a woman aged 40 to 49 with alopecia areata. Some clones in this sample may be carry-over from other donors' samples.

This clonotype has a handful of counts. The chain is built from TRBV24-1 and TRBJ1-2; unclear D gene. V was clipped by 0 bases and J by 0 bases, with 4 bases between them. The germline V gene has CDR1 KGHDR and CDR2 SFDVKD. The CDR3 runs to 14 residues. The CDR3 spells CATSDLSSNYGYTF. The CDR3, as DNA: TGTGCCACCAGTGATTTGTCCTCTAACTATGGCTACACCTTC.

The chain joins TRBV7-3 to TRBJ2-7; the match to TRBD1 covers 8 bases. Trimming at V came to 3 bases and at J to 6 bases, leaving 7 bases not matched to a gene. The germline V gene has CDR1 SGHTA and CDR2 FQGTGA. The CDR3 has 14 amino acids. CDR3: CASSFNRGTSEQYF. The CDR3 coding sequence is TGTGCCAGCAGCTTTAACAGGGGGACGTCCGAGCAGTACTTC.